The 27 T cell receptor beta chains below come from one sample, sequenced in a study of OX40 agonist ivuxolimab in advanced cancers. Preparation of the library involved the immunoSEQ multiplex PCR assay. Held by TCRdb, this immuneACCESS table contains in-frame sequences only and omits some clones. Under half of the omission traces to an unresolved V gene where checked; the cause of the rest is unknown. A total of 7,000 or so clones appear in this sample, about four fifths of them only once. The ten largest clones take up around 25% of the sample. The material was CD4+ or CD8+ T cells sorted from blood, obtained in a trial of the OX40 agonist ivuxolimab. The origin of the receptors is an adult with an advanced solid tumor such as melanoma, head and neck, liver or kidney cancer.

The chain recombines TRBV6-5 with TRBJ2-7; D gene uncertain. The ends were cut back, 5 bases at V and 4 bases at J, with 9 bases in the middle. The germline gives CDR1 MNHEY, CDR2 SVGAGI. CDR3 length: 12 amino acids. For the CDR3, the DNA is TGTGCCAGCAGTCCCTCTCGATACGAGCAGTACTTC. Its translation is CASSPSRYEQYF.

The CDR3 reads CASSRTGGYNEQFF. The CDR3 DNA reads TGCGCCAGCAGCCGGACAGGGGGGTACAATGAGCAGTTCTTC. The rearrangement joins TRBV5-1 to TRBJ2-1, with 10 bases aligning to TRBD1. CDR3 length equals 14 residues. Germline loops: CDR1 SGHRS, CDR2 YFSETQ. The J segment lost 4 bases and the V segment lost 4 bases, leaving 2 bases of the junction unmatched.

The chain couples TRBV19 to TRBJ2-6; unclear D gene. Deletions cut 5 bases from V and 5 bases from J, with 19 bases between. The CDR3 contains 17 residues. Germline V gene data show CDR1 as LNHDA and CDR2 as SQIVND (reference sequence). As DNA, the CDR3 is TGTGCCAGTAGTCATATTCAGACACAAAGTCGGGCCAACGTCCTGACTTTC. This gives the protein CASSHIQTQSRANVLTF.

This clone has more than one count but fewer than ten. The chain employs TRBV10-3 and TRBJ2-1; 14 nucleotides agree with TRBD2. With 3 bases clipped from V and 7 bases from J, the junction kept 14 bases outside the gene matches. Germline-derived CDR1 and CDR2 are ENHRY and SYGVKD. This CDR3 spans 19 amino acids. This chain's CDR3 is CAISDGTSGRVLRTNEQFF. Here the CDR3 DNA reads TGTGCCATCAGTGACGGGACTAGCGGGAGAGTCCTACGTACAAATGAGCAGTTCTTC.

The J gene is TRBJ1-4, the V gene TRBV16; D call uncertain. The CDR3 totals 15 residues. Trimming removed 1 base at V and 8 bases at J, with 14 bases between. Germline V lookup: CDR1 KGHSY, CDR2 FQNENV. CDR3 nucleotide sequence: TGTGCCAGCAGCCAATTTGGTCCCAGGCCCGAAAAACTGTTTTTT. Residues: CASSQFGPRPEKLFF.

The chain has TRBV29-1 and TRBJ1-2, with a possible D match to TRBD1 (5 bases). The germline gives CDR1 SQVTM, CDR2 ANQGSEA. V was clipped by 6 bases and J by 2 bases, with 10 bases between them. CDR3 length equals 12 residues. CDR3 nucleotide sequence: TGCAGCGTGAAACAGGAAAACTATGGCTACACCTTC. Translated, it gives CSVKQENYGYTF. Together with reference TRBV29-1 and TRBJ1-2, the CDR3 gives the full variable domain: SAVISQKPSRDICQRGTSLTIQCQVDSQVTMMFWYRQQPGQSLTLIATANQGSEATYESGFVIDKFPISRPNLTFSTLTVSNMSPEDSSIYLCSVKQENYGYTFGSGTRLTVV.

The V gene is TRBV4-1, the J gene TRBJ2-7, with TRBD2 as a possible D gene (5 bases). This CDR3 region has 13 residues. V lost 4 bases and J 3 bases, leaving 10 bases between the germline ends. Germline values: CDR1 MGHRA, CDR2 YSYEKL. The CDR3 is CASSLTTSYEQYF. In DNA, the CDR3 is TGCGCCAGCAGCCTGACTACTAGCTACGAGCAGTACTTC.

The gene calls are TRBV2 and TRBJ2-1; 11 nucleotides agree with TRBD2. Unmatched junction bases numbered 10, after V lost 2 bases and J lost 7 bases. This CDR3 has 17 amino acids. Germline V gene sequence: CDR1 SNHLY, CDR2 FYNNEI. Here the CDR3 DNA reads TGTGCCAGCAGTGAAAGCCTTAGCGGGAGGGCCGGTAATGAGCAGTTCTTC. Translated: CASSESLSGRAGNEQFF.

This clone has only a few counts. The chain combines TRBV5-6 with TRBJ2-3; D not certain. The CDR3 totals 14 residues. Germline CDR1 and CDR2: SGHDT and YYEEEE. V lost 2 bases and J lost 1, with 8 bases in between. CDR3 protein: CASSFVGGTDTQYF. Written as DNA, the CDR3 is TGTGCCAGCAGCTTCGTGGGCGGCACAGATACGCAGTATTTT.

CDR3 coding DNA: TGTGCCAGCAGTGAAATGGGGACAGGGAAGTTGATAGGCGAGCAGTACTTC. It is translated as CASSEMGTGKLIGEQYF. V is TRBV6-1 and J is TRBJ2-7, with 9 bases lining up with TRBD1. There are 17 residues in the CDR3. The V gene end was trimmed by 2 bases and the J gene end by 6 bases; junction bases not matched to a gene: 14. The germline V gene encodes CDR1 MNHNS and CDR2 SASEGT.

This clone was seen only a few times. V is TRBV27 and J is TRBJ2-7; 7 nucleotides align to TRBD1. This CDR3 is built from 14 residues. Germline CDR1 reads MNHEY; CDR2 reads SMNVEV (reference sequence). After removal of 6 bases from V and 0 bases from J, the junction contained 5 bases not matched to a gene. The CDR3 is CASSAGTDSYEQYF. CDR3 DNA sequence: TGTGCCAGCAGCGCCGGGACAGACTCCTACGAGCAGTACTTC.

This chain's CDR3 is CTSSLDGGLSSYEQYF. CDR3 DNA: TGTACCAGCAGCTTAGATGGAGGGCTCAGCTCCTACGAGCAGTACTTC. The rearrangement uses TRBV7-2 and TRBJ2-7; the D gene is possibly TRBD2 (6 bases). This CDR3 has 16 residues. Trimming removed 1 base from V and 0 bases from J, with 13 bases in between. CDR1 is SGHTA, CDR2 FQGNSA, per germline. Supplemented by reference TRBV7-2 and TRBJ2-7, the full variable domain reads GAGVSQSPSNKVTEKGKDVELRCDPISGHTALYWYRQSLGQGLEFLIYFQGNSAPDKSGLPSDRFSAERTGGSVSTLTIQRTQQEDSAVYLCTSSLDGGLSSYEQYFGPGTRLTVT.

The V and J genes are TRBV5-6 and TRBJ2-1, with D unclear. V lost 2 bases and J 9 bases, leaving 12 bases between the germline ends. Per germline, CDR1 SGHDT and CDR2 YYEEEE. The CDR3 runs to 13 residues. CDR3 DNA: TGTGCCAGCAGCTTCTACCCATCGGCTGAGCAGTTCTTC. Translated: CASSFYPSAEQFF.

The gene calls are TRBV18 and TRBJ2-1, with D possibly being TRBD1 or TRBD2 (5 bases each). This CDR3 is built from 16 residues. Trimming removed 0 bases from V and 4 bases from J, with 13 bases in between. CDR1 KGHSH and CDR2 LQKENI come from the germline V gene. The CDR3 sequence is CASSPPERGGYNEQFF. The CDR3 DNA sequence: TGTGCCAGCTCACCACCGGAGAGGGGCGGGTACAATGAGCAGTTCTTC.

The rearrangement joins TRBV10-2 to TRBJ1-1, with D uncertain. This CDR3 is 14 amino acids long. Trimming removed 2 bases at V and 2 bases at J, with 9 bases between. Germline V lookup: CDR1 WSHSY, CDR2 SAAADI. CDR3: CASSELTQNTEAFF. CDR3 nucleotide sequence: TGCGCCAGCAGTGAGCTGACACAAAACACTGAAGCTTTCTTT.

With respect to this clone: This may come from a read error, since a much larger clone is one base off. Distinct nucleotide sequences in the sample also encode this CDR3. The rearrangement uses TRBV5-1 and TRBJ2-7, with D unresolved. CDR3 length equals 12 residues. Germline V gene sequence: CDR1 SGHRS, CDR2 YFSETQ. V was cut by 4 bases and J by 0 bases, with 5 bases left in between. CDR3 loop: CASSLNSYEQYF. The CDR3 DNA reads TGCGCCAGCAGCCTTAACTCCTACGAGCAGTACTTC.

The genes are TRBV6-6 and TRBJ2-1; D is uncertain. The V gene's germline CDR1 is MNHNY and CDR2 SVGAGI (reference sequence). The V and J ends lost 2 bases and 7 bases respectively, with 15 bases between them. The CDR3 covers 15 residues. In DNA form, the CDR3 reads TGTGCCAGCAGTTACCCCGACACCACCCCTAATGAGCAGTTCTTC. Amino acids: CASSYPDTTPNEQFF.

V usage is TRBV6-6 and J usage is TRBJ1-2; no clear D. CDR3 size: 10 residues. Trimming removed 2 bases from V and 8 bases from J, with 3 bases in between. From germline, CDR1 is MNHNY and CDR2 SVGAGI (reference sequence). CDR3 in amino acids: CASSYGGYTF. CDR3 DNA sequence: TGTGCCAGCAGTTACGGAGGCTACACCTTC.

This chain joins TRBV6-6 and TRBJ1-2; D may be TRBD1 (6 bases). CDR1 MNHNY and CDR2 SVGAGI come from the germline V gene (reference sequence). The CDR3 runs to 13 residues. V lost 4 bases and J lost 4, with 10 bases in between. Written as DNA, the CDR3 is TGTGCCAGCAGTTGGGGGCGGCTCTATGGCTACACCTTC. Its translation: CASSWGRLYGYTF.

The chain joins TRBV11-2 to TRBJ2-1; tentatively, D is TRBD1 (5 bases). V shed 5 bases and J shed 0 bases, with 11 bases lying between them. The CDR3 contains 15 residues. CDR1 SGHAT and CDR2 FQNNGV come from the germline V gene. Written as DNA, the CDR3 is TGTGCCAGCAGCCCGGACACAGGCTCCTACAATGAGCAGTTCTTC. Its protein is CASSPDTGSYNEQFF. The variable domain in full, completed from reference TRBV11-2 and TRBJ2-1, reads EAGVAQSPRYKIIEKRQSVAFWCNPISGHATLYWYQQILGQGPKLLIQFQNNGVVDDSQLPKDRFSAERLKGVDSTLKIQPAKLEDSAVYLCASSPDTGSYNEQFFGPGTRLTVL.

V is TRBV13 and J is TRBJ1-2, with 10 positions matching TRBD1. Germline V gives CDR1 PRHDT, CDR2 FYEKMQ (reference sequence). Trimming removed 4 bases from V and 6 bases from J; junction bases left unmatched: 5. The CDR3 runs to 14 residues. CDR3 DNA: TGTGCCAGCAGCTGGGACAGGGGCCCGAATGGCTACACCTTC. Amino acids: CASSWDRGPNGYTF.

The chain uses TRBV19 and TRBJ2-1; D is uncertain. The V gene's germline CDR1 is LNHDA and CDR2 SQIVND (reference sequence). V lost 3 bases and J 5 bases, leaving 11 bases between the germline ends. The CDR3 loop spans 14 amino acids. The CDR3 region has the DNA TGTGCCAGTAGTATGTGGTCCAGTCACAATGAGCAGTTCTTC. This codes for CASSMWSSHNEQFF.

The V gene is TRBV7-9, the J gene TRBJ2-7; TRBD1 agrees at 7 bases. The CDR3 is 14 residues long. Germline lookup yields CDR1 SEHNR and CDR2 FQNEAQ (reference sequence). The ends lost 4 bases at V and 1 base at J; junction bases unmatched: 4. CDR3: CASSWTGASYEQYF. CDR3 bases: TGTGCCAGCAGCTGGACAGGTGCTTCCTACGAGCAGTACTTC.

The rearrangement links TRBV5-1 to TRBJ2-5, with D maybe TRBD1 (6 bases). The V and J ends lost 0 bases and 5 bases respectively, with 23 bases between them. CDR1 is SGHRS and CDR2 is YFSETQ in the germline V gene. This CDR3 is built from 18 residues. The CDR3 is CASSLASGTSPQSETQYF. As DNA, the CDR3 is TGCGCCAGCAGCTTGGCATCCGGGACATCCCCTCAATCGGAGACCCAGTACTTC.

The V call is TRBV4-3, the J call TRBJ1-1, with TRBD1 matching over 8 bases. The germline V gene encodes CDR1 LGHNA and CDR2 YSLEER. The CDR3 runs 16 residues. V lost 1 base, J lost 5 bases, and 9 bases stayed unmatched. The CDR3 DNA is TGCGCCAGCAGCCAAGCCCATGGACAGGGCGGGACTGAAGCTTTCTTT. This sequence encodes CASSQAHGQGGTEAFF.

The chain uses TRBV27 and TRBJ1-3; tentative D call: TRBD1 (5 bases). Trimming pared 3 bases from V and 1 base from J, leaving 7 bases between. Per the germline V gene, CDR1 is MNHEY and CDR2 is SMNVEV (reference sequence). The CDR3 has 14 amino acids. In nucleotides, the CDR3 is TGTGCCAGCAGTTTTCGGGGGTCTGGAAACACCATATATTTT. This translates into CASSFRGSGNTIYF.

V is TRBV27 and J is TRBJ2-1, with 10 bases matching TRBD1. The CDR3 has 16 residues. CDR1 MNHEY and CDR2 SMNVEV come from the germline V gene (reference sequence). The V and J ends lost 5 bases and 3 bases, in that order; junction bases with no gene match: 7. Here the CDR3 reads CASSPGQGSNYNEQFF. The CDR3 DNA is TGTGCCAGCAGTCCGGGACAGGGGTCGAACTACAATGAGCAGTTCTTC.